One sample yielded the 16 T cell receptor beta chains listed below, sequenced in a study of CD8+ T cells in alopecia areata. Reverse transcription of extracted RNA yielded cDNA, which provided the sequencing template. Method: immunoSEQ multiplex PCR; TCRdb's copy keeps in-frame clones and lacks some. The table lists more than 100,000 clones, 45% to 65% of them singletons, with roughly 4.8% in the top ten. Sequenced material: CD4+ T cells sorted from blood, taken at week 0. Source of these receptors: a human donor with alopecia areata.

V usage is TRBV7-6 and J usage is TRBJ2-5; D perhaps matches TRBD2 (6 bases). Germline V gives CDR1 SGHVS, CDR2 FNYEAQ. The CDR3 spans 15 residues. V was trimmed by 5 bases and J by 4 bases, leaving 17 bases between them. DNA of the CDR3: TGTGCCAGCAGCCCGCGGGGCAAAGATGGAGAGACCCAGTACTTC. Amino acids: CASSPRGKDGETQYF.

The chain uses TRBV7-2 and TRBJ2-1, with 7 bases identical to TRBD1. J lost 3 bases, V lost 1 base, and 9 bases had no gene match. The CDR3 covers 17 residues. Germline V gene lookup returns CDR1 SGHTA and CDR2 FQGNSA. DNA of the CDR3: TGTGCCAGCAGCTTAGGCGACAGGGTTGGTCTCTACAATGAGCAGTTCTTC. Amino acid sequence: CASSLGDRVGLYNEQFF.

The V and J genes are TRBV4-3 and TRBJ2-3, with 9 bases identical to TRBD2. The CDR3 length is 19 residues. Germline CDR1 reads LGHNA; CDR2 reads YSLEER. V lost 0 bases to trimming and J lost 4 bases; unmatched junction nucleotides: 14. The CDR3 DNA sequence: TGCGCCAGCAGCCAAGATGGTCCCTCCTCGCGGGGGGGGTCAGATACGCAGTATTTT. It specifies CASSQDGPSSRGGSDTQYF.

The chain joins TRBV14 to TRBJ2-7; D may be TRBD1 or TRBD2 (6 bases each). This CDR3 spans 17 amino acids. Germline V gene sequence: CDR1 SGHDN, CDR2 FVKESK. Trimming shortened V by 4 bases and J by 1 base, and 20 bases separated the two germline ends. The CDR3 bases are TGTGCCAGCAGCCCCGAACTGGGGGGCGGGCAGTCCTACGAGCAGTACTTC. Amino acid sequence: CASSPELGGGQSYEQYF. Together with reference TRBV14 and TRBJ2-7, the CDR3 gives the full variable domain: EAGVTQFPSHSVIEKGQTVTLRCDPISGHDNLYWYRRVMGKEIKFLLHFVKESKQDESGMPNNRFLAERTGGTYSTLKVQPAELEDSGVYFCASSPELGGGQSYEQYFGPGTRLTVT.

The chain joins TRBV9 to TRBJ2-7; a weak D match, TRBD2 (5 bases). Trimming removed 0 bases at V and 6 bases at J, with 10 bases between. Germline V gene sequence: CDR1 SGDLS, CDR2 YYNGEE. The CDR3 sequence is 13 residues long. CDR3: CASSVDEGSEQYF. CDR3 sequence (DNA): TGTGCCAGCAGCGTAGATGAGGGAAGCGAGCAGTACTTC.

This clone was counted a few times. The rearrangement joins TRBV19 to TRBJ2-1; 8 bases map to TRBD2. Losses at the gene ends were 3 bases for V and 2 bases for J; bases not matched to a gene: 3. This CDR3 comprises 15 residues. CDR1 and CDR2 from the germline V gene are LNHDA and SQIVND (reference sequence). For the CDR3, the DNA is TGTGCCAGTAGTATCTCGCGGGGGGCCTACAATGAGCAGTTCTTC. Amino acids: CASSISRGAYNEQFF.

This clone has more than one count but fewer than ten. V usage is TRBV5-6 and J usage is TRBJ2-1; possible D gene TRBD2, 6 bases. CDR1 and CDR2 from the germline V gene are SGHDT and YYEEEE. The CDR3 totals 15 residues. Trimming shortened V by 4 bases and J by 6 bases, and 17 bases separated the two germline ends. CDR3 coding DNA: TGTGCCAGCAGCCACGGGAGCTTCTCAACCAATGAGCAGTTCTTC. As protein: CASSHGSFSTNEQFF.

The chain is built from TRBV5-1 and TRBJ2-6; D gene unclear. Germline lookup yields CDR1 SGHRS and CDR2 YFSETQ. The CDR3 runs 17 residues. Trimming removed 0 bases at V and 0 bases at J, with 10 bases between. CDR3 nucleotides: TGCGCCAGCAGCTTGGGGCCTACGGGCTCTGGGGCCAACGTCCTGACTTTC. The encoded protein is CASSLGPTGSGANVLTF. Together with reference TRBV5-1 and TRBJ2-6, the CDR3 gives the full variable domain: KAGVTQTPRYLIKTRGQQVTLSCSPISGHRSVSWYQQTPGQGLQFLFEYFSETQRNKGNFPGRFSGRQFSNSRSEMNVSTLELGDSALYLCASSLGPTGSGANVLTFGAGSRLTVL.

J is TRBJ2-5 and V is TRBV30; D is possibly TRBD2 (5 bases). The CDR3 is made up of 13 amino acids. Trimming removed 2 bases at V and 2 bases at J, with 9 bases between. The V gene's germline CDR1 is GTSNPN and CDR2 SVGIG (reference sequence). The CDR3 DNA follows: TGTGCCTGGAGTAAGCGGAGGCAAGAGACCCAGTACTTC. Translated: CAWSKRRQETQYF.

The rearrangement uses TRBV7-9 and TRBJ2-2; no reliable D call. The CDR3 spans 15 residues. The V and J ends lost 5 bases and 0 bases respectively, with 10 bases between them. Germline V gene sequence: CDR1 SEHNR, CDR2 FQNEAQ (reference sequence). CDR3 loop: CASSPWSANTGELFF. CDR3 sequence (DNA): TGTGCCAGCAGCCCCTGGTCCGCGAACACCGGGGAGCTGTTTTTT.

This sequence joins TRBV7-3 and TRBJ2-3; possible D gene TRBD2, 5 bases. Per germline, CDR1 SGHTA and CDR2 FQGTGA. V was trimmed by 5 bases and J by 5 bases, leaving 5 bases between them. This CDR3 contains 11 residues. DNA for the CDR3: TGTGCCAGCAGCGGAGGAGATACGCAGTATTTT. Translating gives CASSGGDTQYF.

The gene calls are TRBV4-3 and TRBJ2-7; maybe TRBD2 (5 bases). V lost 0 bases and J lost 7, with 13 bases in between. Germline V lookup: CDR1 LGHNA, CDR2 YSLEER. The CDR3 is made up of 14 amino acids. CDR3 residues: CASSQDRAAREQYF. The CDR3 coding sequence is TGCGCCAGCAGCCAAGATAGAGCGGCCCGGGAGCAGTACTTC.

The sample holds one count of this clone. V usage is TRBV6-6 and J usage is TRBJ2-2, with 7 bases fitting TRBD2. Germline CDR1 and CDR2: MNHNY and SVGAGI (reference sequence). There are 16 residues in the CDR3. V shed 5 bases and J 4 bases; nucleotides not matched to a gene: 10. CDR3 nucleotide sequence: TGTGCCAGCAGTCCCCTTTCGGGAGGAAGCACCGGGGAGCTGTTTTTT. This encodes CASSPLSGGSTGELFF.

The rearrangement uses TRBV7-2 and TRBJ2-2; TRBD2 matches at 11 bases. CDR1 is SGHTA, CDR2 FQGNSA, per germline. The CDR3 contains 15 residues. V lost 5 bases and J lost 4; bases outside the gene matches: 3. The CDR3 reads CASSRLAGSTGELFF. The CDR3 region has the DNA TGTGCCAGCAGCCGACTAGCGGGAAGCACCGGGGAGCTGTTTTTT. Looking up the rest from reference TRBV7-2 and TRBJ2-2 gives the full variable domain: GAGVSQSPSNKVTEKGKDVELRCDPISGHTALYWYRQSLGQGLEFLIYFQGNSAPDKSGLPSDRFSAERTGGSVSTLTIQRTQQEDSAVYLCASSRLAGSTGELFFGEGSRLTVL.

The chain is built from TRBV25-1 and TRBJ1-2; D gene uncertain. The V end lost 4 bases, the J end lost 8 bases, and 14 bases lay between the germline ends. This CDR3 has 13 amino acids. From germline, CDR1 is MGHDK and CDR2 SYGVNS. CDR3 DNA sequence: TGTGCCAGCAGTGTTGGGGAGTCGACAGGCTACACCTTC. Translating it yields CASSVGESTGYTF.

This clone occurred a few times. The chain uses TRBV19 and TRBJ1-5; 8 bases are shared with TRBD1. The J segment lost 5 bases and the V segment lost 7 bases, leaving 4 bases of the junction unmatched. Germline lookup yields CDR1 LNHDA and CDR2 SQIVND (reference sequence). This CDR3 has 13 amino acids. CDR3 sequence: CASNNRGDQPQHF. In DNA, the CDR3 is TGTGCCAGTAATAACAGGGGGGATCAGCCCCAGCATTTT.